These T cell receptor beta chains were read from a single sample in a study of blood T cells in healthy people across ages. In TCRdb, the 5' RACE reads were re-called with MiXCR into one record per CDR3 protein. The table includes around 500,000 distinct CDR3 sequences, about 28% detected once. The data also belong to a second study, concerning T cells of mothers and their children.

The sequenced sample consisted of blood. Receptors originate from a boy between 2 and 10 years old in good health. CDR3s include the opening cysteine and the closing phenylalanine or tryptophan. D genes are given only for firm matches. Clone size appears in some rows only: once, few, many, or a class for an expanded clone.

v_call: TRBV12-3/TRBV12-4
cdr3_length: 13
j_call: TRBJ2-1
clone_size: .
d_call: .
cdr3_aa: CASSSPPGDIEFF
cdr3_nt: TGTGCCAGCAGTTCTCCCCCGGGGGACATTGAGTTCTTC

v_call: TRBV3-1
cdr3_length: 20
j_call: TRBJ2-1
clone_size: .
d_call: TRBD2
cdr3_aa: CASSPVGLAGLQSSYNEQFF
cdr3_nt: TGTGCCAGCAGTCCAGTGGGACTAGCGGGACTCCAGAGCTCCTACAATGAGCAGTTCTTC

v_call: TRBV29-1
cdr3_length: 12
j_call: TRBJ2-1
clone_size: few
d_call: .
cdr3_aa: CSVPRSYNEQFF
cdr3_nt: TGCAGCGTGCCCCGTAGCTACAATGAGCAGTTCTTC

v_call: TRBV12-3/TRBV12-4
cdr3_length: 16
j_call: TRBJ1-3
clone_size: .
d_call: TRBD1
cdr3_aa: CASSFGTGSSGNTIYF
cdr3_nt: TGTGCCAGCAGTTTCGGGACAGGGAGCTCTGGAAACACCATATATTTT

v_call: TRBV12-5
cdr3_length: 15
j_call: TRBJ2-3
clone_size: few
d_call: .
cdr3_aa: CASGLVIADTDTQYF
cdr3_nt: TGTGCTAGTGGTTTGGTAATAGCGGACACAGATACGCAGTATTTT

v_call: TRBV6-1
cdr3_length: 16
j_call: TRBJ2-2
clone_size: few
d_call: TRBD2
cdr3_aa: CASSAPGLVGTGELFF
cdr3_nt: TGTGCCAGCAGTGCCCCGGGACTAGTGGGAACCGGGGAGCTGTTTTTT

v_call: TRBV7-9
cdr3_length: 15
j_call: TRBJ2-7
clone_size: few
d_call: .
cdr3_aa: CASSLGLGSTYEQYF
cdr3_nt: TGTGCCAGCAGCTTAGGGCTGGGGTCTACCTACGAGCAGTACTTC

v_call: TRBV25-1
cdr3_length: 16
j_call: TRBJ2-1
clone_size: .
d_call: .
cdr3_aa: CASSDPGGILYNEQFF
cdr3_nt: TGTGCCAGCAGTGATCCGGGCGGAATCCTCTACAATGAGCAGTTCTTC

v_call: TRBV11-2
cdr3_length: 15
j_call: TRBJ2-4
clone_size: .
d_call: .
cdr3_aa: CASSLLGIAKNIQYF
cdr3_nt: TGTGCCAGCAGCTTATTGGGTATAGCCAAAAACATTCAGTACTTC

v_call: TRBV28
cdr3_length: 16
j_call: TRBJ1-4
clone_size: few
d_call: TRBD1
cdr3_aa: CASTSPSRGQGEKLFF
cdr3_nt: TGTGCCAGCACCTCACCAAGCCGGGGACAGGGGGAAAAACTGTTTTTT